This T cell receptor beta chain comes out of a study of T-cell reconstitution after alpha-beta-depleted transplantation in children. Findings of the study overall: Surviving recipient cells, namely T cells and thymic progenitors, were the source of high day-60 TCRbeta diversity in some patients. The origin of alpha-beta T cells about two months after transplant was reportedly several hundred expanded graft clones.

The CDR3 consists of 12 residues. Germline V lookup: CDR1 MNHEY, CDR2 SVGEGT. V lost 5 bases and J 6 bases, leaving 10 bases between the germline ends. This clonotype was detected a few times. The antigen is undetermined. A TCRbeta library incorporating unique molecular identifiers was prepared. TCRdb processed the PCR reads anew with MiXCR; each CDR3 protein has one entry. The sample holds over 5,000 distinct CDR3 sequences, under 20% seen once. The receptor was isolated from a male patient younger than 18 who had a stem cell transplant for acute myeloid leukemia, so the T cells may come from the graft donor. Sequencing used PBMCs, mostly from graft donor cells, obtained 60 days after TCRalphabeta/CD19-depleted stem cell transplant. J is TRBJ1-1 and V is TRBV6-2 or TRBV6-3; D not certain. The CDR3, as DNA: TGTGCCAGCAGTAGGGTGAGCGCTGAAGCTTTCTTT. This gives the protein CASSRVSAEAFF.